This T cell receptor (beta chain) was sequenced during a study of OX40 agonist ivuxolimab in advanced cancers. Study at large: Patients were treated with intravenous ivuxolimab, dosed at 0.01 to 10 mg/kg and infused every 2 weeks. Partial responses were achieved by three patients: one hepatocellular carcinoma, two cutaneous melanoma.

Produced via immunoSEQ multiplex PCR; TCRdb's table is partial and in-frame only. The data show about 21,000 clones, around 87% seen once. CDR1 LNHNV and CDR2 YYDKDF come from the germline V gene (reference sequence). J lost 4 bases, V lost 1 base, and 0 bases had no gene match. The CDR3 loop spans 15 amino acids. This chain connects TRBV15 to TRBJ2-5; TRBD2 matches 13 bases. Sequenced here: CD4+ or CD8+ T cells sorted from blood, sampled in a trial of the OX40 agonist ivuxolimab. The receptor comes from an adult with an advanced solid tumor such as melanoma, head and neck, liver or kidney cancer. The CDR3 DNA reads as TGTGCCACCAGCAGAGGGACTAGCGGGGGAGAGACCCAGTACTTC. Translated, it gives CATSRGTSGGETQYF.